This is a list of T cell receptor beta chains from one sample in a study of CD8 T cells in ankylosing spondylitis. Via MiXCR, TCRdb re-called the 5' RACE reads, giving one row per CDR3 protein. The sample includes under 250,000 distinct CDR3 sequences, roughly 32% of them seen just once. The sequenced material came from blood, either unsorted or a sorted T cell fraction (not recorded which). Every receptor here comes from a male donor with ankylosing spondylitis or in good health (not recorded which). Each CDR3 is given with its conserved first and last residue.

TRBJ1-1	TRBV6-5	CASSYSGGRLNTEAFF
TRBJ2-3	TRBV10-3	CAAGAGGPDTQYF
TRBJ2-7	TRBV3-1	CASSPQNRVFYEQYF
TRBJ2-2	TRBV9	CASSVNPHTNTGELFF
TRBJ1-1	TRBV20-1	CSATAFGGFLEAFF
TRBJ2-7	TRBV28	CASSLLVASYEQYF
TRBJ2-3	TRBV6-1	CASSVGLPADTQYF
TRBJ2-5	TRBV28	CASSLGTGGVGETQYF
TRBJ2-7	TRBV4-1	CASSQPLDSYEQYF
TRBJ2-1	TRBV5-1	CASSLEGFPDDEQFF
TRBJ1-4	TRBV7-6	CASSSQDWGTNEKLFF
TRBJ2-1	TRBV5-6	CASSLGSGGLPYNEQFF
TRBJ2-3	TRBV5-5	CASSPFAGRGTDTQYF
TRBJ1-1	TRBV28	CASTLPTQDRLNTEAFF
TRBJ2-5	TRBV20-1	CSARSDRVEETQYF
TRBJ2-1	TRBV6-1	CASRAQGAGSYNEQFF
TRBJ2-1	TRBV10-3	CAIRGEGPGHSYNEQFF
TRBJ2-1	TRBV5-5	CASSFVGTTYNEQFF
TRBJ2-1	TRBV10-3	CAIMGGDWIENEQFF
TRBJ2-3	TRBV12-3/TRBV12-4	CASSPGGGALAQYF
TRBJ1-4	TRBV6-1	CASSPRGQGDEKLFF
TRBJ2-3	TRBV29-1	CSVERQGTDTQYF
TRBJ2-5	TRBV9	CASSVGGGRGETQYF
TRBJ1-1	TRBV6-5	CASSYGGTGGFFTEAFF
TRBJ2-7	TRBV20-1	CSARAWTSGGGYSYEQYF
TRBJ2-7	TRBV20-1	CSARDLRLSYYEQYF
TRBJ2-1	TRBV5-5	CASSRRSGTYNEQFF
TRBJ2-7	TRBV7-9	CASSPRGQHYEQYF
TRBJ1-1	TRBV6-6	CASSYSVQTEAFF
TRBJ2-5	TRBV29-1	CSVSNEETQYF
TRBJ2-7	TRBV6-1	CASSSQVTRGPYEQYF
TRBJ2-1	TRBV20-1	CSARKPSGGISYNEQFF
TRBJ2-1	TRBV7-9	CATTGDADNEQFF
TRBJ1-5	TRBV7-2	CASSTDSPNQPQHF
TRBJ2-3	TRBV9	CASRAGAGADTQYF
TRBJ1-1	TRBV6-1	CASSVRGLGTEAFF
TRBJ2-1	TRBV6-4	CASSDIGGNEQFF
TRBJ1-5	TRBV6-5	CASSSQEGGNQPQHF
TRBJ1-2	TRBV27	CASSLRQNLNPYTF
TRBJ1-5	TRBV3-1	CASSSSFLGQGAGQPQHF
TRBJ1-2	TRBV4-2	CASSRSIRGEGYGYTF
TRBJ2-1	TRBV27	CASSLKSRDEQFF
TRBJ2-7	TRBV5-6	CASSLGITGEQYF
TRBJ2-1	TRBV24-1	CATSDLGLAGGDNEQFF
TRBJ2-3	TRBV27	CASSPRLAGGLIADTQYF
TRBJ2-5	TRBV29-1	CSVGGRVSQETQYF
TRBJ2-1	TRBV20-1	CSARNLAGSYNEQFF